The 29 T cell receptor beta chains below come from one sample, sequenced in a study of blood T cell repertoires in COVID-19. Clones were sequenced by immunoSEQ multiplex PCR, and TCRdb holds only the in-frame ones, with some missing. The sample includes approximately 500,000 clones, approximately 83% seen only once; the top ten take more than 3%. Sequenced: peripheral blood. These TCRs come from a human donor in a cohort sampled during active COVID-19.

The chain combines TRBV19 with TRBJ1-6, with 10 bases that match TRBD1. In germline, CDR1 is LNHDA, CDR2 SQIVND (reference sequence). The CDR3 contains 16 residues. Trimming removed 6 bases from V and 7 bases from J; junction bases left unmatched: 9. In DNA, the CDR3 is TGTGCCAGTAGCCGGGACAGGGGTTCAGACAATTCACCCCTCCACTTT. Amino acid sequence: CASSRDRGSDNSPLHF.

The chain combines TRBV5-1 with TRBJ2-7, with 11 nucleotides matching TRBD2. Germline-derived CDR1 and CDR2 are SGHRS and YFSETQ. The ends lost 5 bases at V and 6 bases at J; junction bases unmatched: 4. The CDR3 loop spans 13 amino acids. The CDR3 coding sequence is TGCGCCAGCAGAGCGACTAGCGGGACCGAGCAGTACTTC. Its protein is CASRATSGTEQYF.

In its sample, this clone was seen a few times. The genes are TRBV7-3 and TRBJ2-1; TRBD2 matches at 8 bases. Germline assignment: CDR1 SGHTA and CDR2 FQGTGA. Trimming took 4 bases from V and 1 from J; bases not matched to a gene: 3. The CDR3 covers 15 residues. CDR3 loop: CASSSTSGSYNEQFF. The CDR3 DNA reads as TGTGCCAGCAGCTCCACTAGCGGTTCCTACAATGAGCAGTTCTTC.

The table lists this clone with a count of one. The chain has TRBV28 and TRBJ2-2; TRBD2 aligns across 9 bases. After removal of 4 bases from V and 6 bases from J, the junction contained 12 bases not matched to a gene. In germline, CDR1 is MDHEN, CDR2 SYDVKM. The CDR3 has 17 amino acids. In DNA form, the CDR3 reads TGTGCCAGCAGTTCCCCCGTCTTAGCGGGAGATGCCGGGGAGCTGTTTTTT. Translation gives CASSSPVLAGDAGELFF.

The V and J genes are TRBV18 and TRBJ2-6; D is ambiguous. The germline CDR1 and CDR2 sequences are KGHSH and LQKENI. The V gene lost 6 bases and the J gene lost 4 bases, with 7 bases spanning the gap. The CDR3 contains 13 residues. CDR3 DNA sequence: TGTGCCAGCTCTCAATCCGGGGCCAACGTCCTGACTTTC. Protein: CASSQSGANVLTF.

V and J are TRBV5-1 and TRBJ2-7, with D possibly TRBD2 on 7 matching bases. The CDR3 length is 18 residues. CDR1 is SGHRS and CDR2 is YFSETQ in the germline V gene. V lost 2 bases, J lost 1 base, and 22 bases lay in between. As DNA, the CDR3 is TGCGCCAGCAGCTTTGGGGGGGCCGGTTGGGGTCCTTCCTACGAGCAGTACTTC. This sequence encodes CASSFGGAGWGPSYEQYF.

The chain joins TRBV18 to TRBJ1-1; weak D call: TRBD1 (6 bases). The germline V and J ends were trimmed by 3 bases and 0 bases, with 17 bases remaining between them. Looked up from germline, CDR1 is KGHSH and CDR2 is LQKENI. CDR3 length equals 17 residues. CDR3 nucleotides: TGTGCCAGCTCACCTGACAGGAAACAAGAGATGAACACTGAAGCTTTCTTT. This sequence encodes CASSPDRKQEMNTEAFF.

J is TRBJ2-5 and V is TRBV29-1; 13 nucleotides line up with TRBD2. This CDR3 region has 17 residues. With 7 bases clipped from V and 5 bases from J, the junction kept 16 bases outside the gene matches. Germline V CDR1 and CDR2: SQVTM, ANQGSEA. Here the CDR3 DNA reads TGCAGCGCACGGACTAGCGGGAGAAAAAGGGTCGATGAGACCCAGTACTTC. Protein product: CSARTSGRKRVDETQYF.

The chain employs TRBV23-1 and TRBJ2-2, with TRBD1 matching over 7 bases. TRBV23-1 belongs to the ORF category, with a function that is uncertain. The CDR3 loop spans 16 amino acids. V trimming: 3 bases; J trimming: 4 bases; junction bases outside the gene matches: 8. The CDR3 region has the DNA TGCGCCAGCAGTCATCCACAGGGGAGAGGCACCGGGGAGCTGTTTTTT. Translating gives CASSHPQGRGTGELFF.

In nucleotides, the CDR3 is TGTGCCAGCAGCTTATCAGGGACAGTTTTTAACTATGGCTACACCTTC. It yields the protein CASSLSGTVFNYGYTF. The chain joins TRBV11-2 to TRBJ1-2, with 7 bases lining up with TRBD1. This CDR3 has 16 amino acids. V dropped 2 bases and J dropped 1; count of bases not matched to a gene: 7. Germline assignment: CDR1 SGHAT and CDR2 FQNNGV.

The chain joins TRBV27 to TRBJ2-1, with D possibly matching TRBD2 (6 bases). The V end was cut by 6 bases, the J end by 3 bases, with 18 bases between. This CDR3 is 16 amino acids long. Germline CDR1 reads MNHEY; CDR2 reads SMNVEV (reference sequence). The CDR3 sequence: CASSQHLGLNYNEQFF. Written as DNA, the CDR3 is TGTGCCAGCAGCCAGCATTTGGGACTGAACTACAATGAGCAGTTCTTC.

CDR3 DNA: TGTGCCAGTATCATAGGAGGGGGCCCTGACACTGAAGCTTTCTTT. Translated, it gives CASIIGGGPDTEAFF. The J gene is TRBJ1-1, the V gene TRBV19, with 7 positions matching TRBD1. J lost 3 bases, V lost 7 bases, and 11 bases had no gene match. Germline-derived CDR1 and CDR2 are LNHDA and SQIVND (reference sequence). There are 15 residues in the CDR3.

The chain links TRBV11-3 to TRBJ2-1; 12 bases line up with TRBD2. Germline V gene lookup returns CDR1 SGHNT and CDR2 YENEEA. The CDR3 is 15 residues long. The V and J ends lost 1 base and 9 bases, in that order; junction bases with no gene match: 4. The CDR3 nucleotides are TGTGCCAGCAGCTTAGGGCTAGCGGGAGGGCCTGAGCAGTTCTTC. It encodes CASSLGLAGGPEQFF.

This clone was detected ten times or more. The chain has TRBV14 and TRBJ1-3; the D gene is possibly TRBD1 (5 bases). The V end lost 5 bases, the J end lost 0 bases, and 11 bases lay between the germline ends. CDR1 and CDR2 (germline): SGHDN, FVKESK. CDR3 size: 15 residues. CDR3 DNA sequence: TGTGCCAGCAGCAGCAGGGAACACTCTGGAAACACCATATATTTT. Translation gives CASSSREHSGNTIYF.

The chain joins TRBV5-1 to TRBJ2-1; D is uncertain. CDR3 length: 15 residues. In germline, CDR1 is SGHRS, CDR2 YFSETQ. V gave up 0 bases and J gave up 4 bases, with 11 bases separating them. This chain's CDR3 is CASSLGLPIYNEQFF. CDR3 nucleotides: TGCGCCAGCAGCTTGGGACTCCCTATTTACAATGAGCAGTTCTTC. Supplemented by reference TRBV5-1 and TRBJ2-1, the full variable domain reads KAGVTQTPRYLIKTRGQQVTLSCSPISGHRSVSWYQQTPGQGLQFLFEYFSETQRNKGNFPGRFSGRQFSNSRSEMNVSTLELGDSALYLCASSLGLPIYNEQFFGPGTRLTVL.

The chain links TRBV14 to TRBJ1-5, with D possibly TRBD1 on 5 matching bases. This CDR3 has 13 residues. V lost 4 bases to trimming and J lost 7 bases, with 11 bases between them. The V gene's germline CDR1 is SGHDN and CDR2 FVKESK. CDR3 nucleotide sequence: TGTGCCAGCAGCCCAGGGCTCAAACAGCCCCAGCATTTT. Protein sequence: CASSPGLKQPQHF.

This clone showed up just once. The chain recombines TRBV7-9 with TRBJ1-2; D is undetermined. V was clipped by 3 bases and J by 5 bases, with 13 bases between them. CDR1 and CDR2 from the germline V gene are SEHNR and FQNEAQ (reference sequence). The CDR3 extends over 14 amino acids. Written as DNA, the CDR3 is TGTGCCAGCAGCTTTCACCAGGTCTTATATGGCTACACCTTC. It encodes CASSFHQVLYGYTF.

This clone was found once. The V gene is TRBV6-2 or TRBV6-3, the J gene TRBJ1-2; a weak D match, TRBD1 (6 bases). V lost 2 bases and J lost 2, with 6 bases in between. Per germline, CDR1 MNHEY and CDR2 SVGEGT. The CDR3 consists of 13 residues. The CDR3 DNA sequence: TGTGCCAGCAGTTACGACAGGAACTATGGCTACACCTTC. This encodes CASSYDRNYGYTF.

The chain carries TRBV28 and TRBJ2-4, with TRBD2 matching 7 bases. V dropped 3 bases and J dropped 0; count of bases not matched to a gene: 5. Germline CDR1 reads MDHEN; CDR2 reads SYDVKM. This CDR3 has 16 amino acids. As DNA, the CDR3 is TGTGCCAGCAGTTTCGGCGGGAGCGGAGCCAAAAACATTCAGTACTTC. Protein sequence: CASSFGGSGAKNIQYF.

This sequence joins TRBV30 and TRBJ1-1; D call uncertain. This CDR3 is built from 13 residues. The ends were cut back, 2 bases at V and 0 bases at J, with 7 bases in the middle. Germline CDR1 and CDR2: GTSNPN and SVGIG (reference sequence). This CDR3 is CAWSLALNTEAFF. For the CDR3, the DNA is TGTGCCTGGAGTCTTGCGTTGAACACTGAAGCTTTCTTT.

Remarks on this clone: The identical CDR3 is also encoded by other nucleotide sequences in the sample. V and J are TRBV28 and TRBJ1-2; TRBD1 might be the D (6 bases). Per germline, CDR1 MDHEN and CDR2 SYDVKM. Between the trimmed V and J ends, which lost 5 bases and 9 bases, there was a span of 10 bases. The CDR3 covers 11 residues. The CDR3 is CASSPDRRYTF. The CDR3 DNA sequence: TGTGCCAGCAGTCCCGACAGGCGCTACACCTTC.

The V call is TRBV5-6, the J call TRBJ1-2; D is unresolved. The germline gives CDR1 SGHDT, CDR2 YYEEEE. Trimming cost V 5 bases and J 0 bases, with 17 bases left between them. This CDR3 contains 16 residues. Here the CDR3 DNA reads TGTGCCAGCAGACCGGGAATAACACGACCTAACTATGGCTACACCTTC. It codes for CASRPGITRPNYGYTF. Variable domain in full (rest from reference TRBV5-6 and TRBJ1-2): DAGVTQSPTHLIKTRGQQVTLRCSPKSGHDTVSWYQQALGQGPQFIFQYYEEEERQRGNFPDRFSGHQFPNYSSELNVNALLLGDSALYLCASRPGITRPNYGYTFGSGTRLTVV.

The CDR3 DNA is TGCGCCAGCAGCTTCCCTCCCGGGACAGGGCTAGATACGCAGTATTTT. This codes for CASSFPPGTGLDTQYF. This chain links TRBV5-1 with TRBJ2-3, with TRBD1 identical over 9 bases. CDR1 is SGHRS, CDR2 YFSETQ, per germline. V lost 2 bases to trimming and J lost 5 bases; unmatched junction nucleotides: 9. This CDR3 spans 16 amino acids. Using reference TRBV5-1 and TRBJ2-3 for the parts outside the CDR3, the full variable domain is KAGVTQTPRYLIKTRGQQVTLSCSPISGHRSVSWYQQTPGQGLQFLFEYFSETQRNKGNFPGRFSGRQFSNSRSEMNVSTLELGDSALYLCASSFPPGTGLDTQYFGPGTRLTVL.

Only one count was recorded for this clone. This chain joins TRBV30 and TRBJ1-2; the D gene is possibly TRBD1 (6 bases). Germline CDR1 reads GTSNPN; CDR2 reads SVGIG (reference sequence). The CDR3 is 14 residues long. The germline V and J ends were trimmed by 4 bases and 8 bases, with 20 bases remaining between them. CDR3 nucleotide sequence: TGTGCCTGGACGAAAAACGGGGGGCCTGGAGGCTACACCTTC. It codes for CAWTKNGGPGGYTF.

The count of this clone is one. This sequence joins TRBV3-1 (or the pseudogene TRBV3-2) and TRBJ2-7, with 13 nucleotides matching TRBD2. The CDR3 extends over 19 amino acids. Germline V gives CDR1 LGHDT, CDR2 YNNKEL (reference sequence). The V and J ends lost 4 bases and 3 bases, in that order; junction bases with no gene match: 15. The CDR3 nucleotides are TGTGCCAGCAGCCCCTGGGCCCCACTAGCGGGAGGGCCAATCTACGAGCAGTACTTC. Translated: CASSPWAPLAGGPIYEQYF.

The rearrangement links TRBV7-9 to TRBJ2-5; a weak D match, TRBD2 (6 bases). The V and J ends lost 2 bases and 5 bases respectively, with 12 bases between them. The length of the CDR3 is 14 residues. CDR1 and CDR2 from the germline V gene are SEHNR and FQNEAQ (reference sequence). CDR3 nucleotides: TGTGCCAGCAGCTTATTGCGGGGAAGCGAGACCCAGTACTTC. This sequence encodes CASSLLRGSETQYF.

J is TRBJ1-4 and V is TRBV30; D unresolved. Germline loops: CDR1 GTSNPN, CDR2 SVGIG (reference sequence). The CDR3 is made up of 15 amino acids. V was trimmed by 7 bases and J by 4 bases, leaving 19 bases between them. In nucleotides, the CDR3 is TGTGCCTCCGAATTCTCAAAGTCGGTTAATGAAAAACTGTTTTTT. It encodes CASEFSKSVNEKLFF.

This chain's CDR3 is CASRWSAGGGNEQFF. The CDR3 bases are TGTGCCAGCCGGTGGTCAGCGGGAGGGGGCAATGAGCAGTTCTTC. The V gene is TRBV19, the J gene TRBJ2-1, with 10 positions matching TRBD2. The V gene's germline CDR1 is LNHDA and CDR2 SQIVND (reference sequence). V was clipped by 9 bases and J by 6 bases; unmatched bases: 11. There are 15 residues in the CDR3.

The chain has TRBV19 and TRBJ2-7, with D possibly matching TRBD1 (6 bases). Trimming removed 3 bases from V and 0 bases from J, with 15 bases in between. CDR1 and CDR2 from the germline V gene are LNHDA and SQIVND (reference sequence). The CDR3 length is 16 residues. This CDR3 is CASSIGDIPSSYEQYF. The CDR3 DNA reads as TGTGCCAGTAGTATCGGGGACATCCCCAGCTCCTACGAGCAGTACTTC.